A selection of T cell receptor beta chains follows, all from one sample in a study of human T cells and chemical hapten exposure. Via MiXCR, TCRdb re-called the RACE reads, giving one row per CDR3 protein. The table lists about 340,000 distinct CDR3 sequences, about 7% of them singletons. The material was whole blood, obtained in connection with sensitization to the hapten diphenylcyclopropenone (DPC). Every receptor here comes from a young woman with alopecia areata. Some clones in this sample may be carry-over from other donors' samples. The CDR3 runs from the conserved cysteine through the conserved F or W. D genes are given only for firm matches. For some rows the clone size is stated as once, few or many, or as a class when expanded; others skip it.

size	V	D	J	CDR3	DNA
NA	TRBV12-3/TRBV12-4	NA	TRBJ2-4	CASSFVQGRAGGKNIQYF	TGTGCCAGCAGTTTTGTCCAGGGACGGGCAGGAGGCAAAAACATTCAGTACTTC
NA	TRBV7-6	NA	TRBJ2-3	CASSLAAAPDTQYF	TGTGCCAGCAGCTTAGCGGCAGCCCCAGATACGCAGTATTTT
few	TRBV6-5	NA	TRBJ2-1	CAIGGLYNEQFF	TGTGCCATCGGCGGGTTATACAATGAGCAGTTCTTC
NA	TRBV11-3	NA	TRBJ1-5	CASSGLTGRGQPQHF	TGTGCCAGCAGCGGTCTGACAGGTCGAGGTCAGCCCCAGCATTTT
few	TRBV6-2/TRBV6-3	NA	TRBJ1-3	CASTPDGISGNTIYF	TGTGCCAGCACTCCCGACGGAATCTCTGGAAACACCATATATTTT
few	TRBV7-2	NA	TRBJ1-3	CASSSQSLDTIYF	TGTGCCAGCAGCTCCCAGTCTCTAGACACCATATATTTT
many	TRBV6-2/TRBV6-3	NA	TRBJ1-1	CASSRDTEAFF	TGTGCCAGCAGCAGGGACACTGAAGCTTTCTTT
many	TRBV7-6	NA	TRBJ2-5	CASSESAVQETQYF	TGTGCCAGCAGCGAGTCGGCAGTTCAAGAGACCCAGTACTTC
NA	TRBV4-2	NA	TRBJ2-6	CASSQDFAAISGANVLTF	TGTGCCAGCAGCCAAGACTTCGCAGCTATCTCTGGGGCCAACGTCCTGACTTTC
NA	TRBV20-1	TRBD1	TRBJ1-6	CSARGTGNSPLHF	TGCAGTGCTAGGGGGACAGGCAATTCACCCCTCCACTTT
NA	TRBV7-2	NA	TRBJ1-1	CASSLDYYGTEAFF	TGTGCCAGCAGCTTGGATTATTATGGGACTGAAGCTTTCTTT
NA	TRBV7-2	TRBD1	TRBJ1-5	CASSLGQGRGQPQHF	TGTGCCAGCAGCCTGGGACAGGGTCGAGGTCAGCCCCAGCATTTT
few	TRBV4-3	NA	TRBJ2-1	CASSQARGAIDEQFF	TGCGCCAGCAGCCAAGCACGGGGGGCCATTGATGAGCAGTTCTTC
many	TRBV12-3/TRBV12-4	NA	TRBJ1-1	CASSLAPPRGSAFF	TGTGCCAGCAGTTTAGCCCCCCCGCGAGGGTCAGCTTTCTTT
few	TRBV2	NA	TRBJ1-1	CASSESKVKEAFF	TGTGCCAGCAGTGAATCGAAAGTAAAAGAAGCTTTCTTT
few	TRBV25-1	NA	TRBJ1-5	CASSDRDTPSTYSNQPQHF	TGTGCCAGCAGTGATCGGGACACACCCTCTACGTATAGCAATCAGCCCCAGCATTTT
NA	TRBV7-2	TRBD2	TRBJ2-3	CASNNRGGGTDTQYF	TGTGCCAGCAACAACCGTGGGGGGGGCACAGATACGCAGTATTTT
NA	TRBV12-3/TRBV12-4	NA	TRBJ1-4	CASQTASNEKLFF	TGTGCCAGTCAGACAGCGTCTAATGAAAAACTGTTTTTT
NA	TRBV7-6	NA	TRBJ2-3	CASNTGLVTDTQYF	TGTGCCAGCAATACAGGGTTGGTCACAGATACGCAGTATTTT
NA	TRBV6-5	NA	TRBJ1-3	CASSSRGRKSGNTIYF	TGTGCCAGCAGTTCCCGGGGAAGAAAAAGCGGAAACACCATATATTTT
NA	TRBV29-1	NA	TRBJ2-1	CSVDGRRSYNEQFF	TGCAGCGTTGATGGCAGACGGTCCTACAATGAGCAGTTCTTC
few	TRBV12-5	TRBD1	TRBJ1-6	CASGRTGTHF	TGTGCTAGTGGCCGGACAGGGACCCACTTT
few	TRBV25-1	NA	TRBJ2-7	CASSEWDYEQYF	TGTGCCAGCAGTGAATGGGACTACGAGCAGTACTTC
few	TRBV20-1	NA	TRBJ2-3	CSAPAGTTSTDTQYF	TGCAGTGCGCCCGCAGGGACAACTAGCACAGATACGCAGTATTTT
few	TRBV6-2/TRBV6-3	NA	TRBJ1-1	CASSRGTLFF	TGTGCCAGCAGCCGCGGAACTCTCTTCTTT
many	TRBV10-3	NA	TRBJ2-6	CAIAGTRGTGANVLTF	TGTGCCATCGCCGGGACGAGAGGTACTGGGGCCAACGTCCTGACTTTC
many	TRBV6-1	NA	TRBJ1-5	CASSERDSNQPQHF	TGTGCCAGCAGTGAAAGAGATAGCAATCAGCCCCAGCATTTT
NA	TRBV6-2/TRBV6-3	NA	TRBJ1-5	CASSYEDETSNQPQHF	TGTGCCAGCAGTTACGAGGACGAGACTAGCAATCAGCCCCAGCATTTT
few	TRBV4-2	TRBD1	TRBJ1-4	CASSPILDRGGEKLFF	TGTGCCAGCAGCCCTATCCTCGACAGGGGAGGGGAAAAACTGTTTTTT
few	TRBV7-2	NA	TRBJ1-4	CASSLPREGVTTNEKLFF	TGTGCCAGCAGCTTACCCAGAGAGGGCGTGACAACTAATGAAAAACTGTTTTTT
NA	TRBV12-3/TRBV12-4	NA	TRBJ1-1	CASSFGPFHAEAFF	TGTGCCAGCAGTTTTGGTCCGTTCCACGCTGAAGCTTTCTTT
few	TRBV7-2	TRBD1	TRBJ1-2	CASSPGTGAIDGYTF	TGTGCCAGCAGTCCGGGCACAGGGGCTATAGACGGCTACACCTTC
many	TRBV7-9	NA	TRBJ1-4	CASSSGTSREKLFF	TGTGCCAGCAGCTCCGGGACGTCACGCGAAAAACTGTTTTTT
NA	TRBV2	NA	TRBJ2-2	CASSGQVLTGELFF	TGTGCCAGCAGTGGACAGGTTTTAACCGGGGAGCTGTTTTTT
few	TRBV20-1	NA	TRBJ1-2	CSAPYQGGYTF	TGCAGTGCCCCCTACCAGGGAGGCTACACCTTC
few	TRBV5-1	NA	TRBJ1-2	CASSFPRAGGYTF	TGCGCCAGCAGCTTCCCGCGGGCAGGAGGCTACACCTTC
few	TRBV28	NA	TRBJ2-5	CASSLPLGQETQYF	TGTGCCAGCAGTCTTCCTTTAGGGCAAGAGACCCAGTACTTC
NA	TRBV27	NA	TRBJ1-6	CASSQTVKNSPLHF	TGTGCCAGCAGTCAGACAGTGAAAAATTCACCCCTCCACTTT